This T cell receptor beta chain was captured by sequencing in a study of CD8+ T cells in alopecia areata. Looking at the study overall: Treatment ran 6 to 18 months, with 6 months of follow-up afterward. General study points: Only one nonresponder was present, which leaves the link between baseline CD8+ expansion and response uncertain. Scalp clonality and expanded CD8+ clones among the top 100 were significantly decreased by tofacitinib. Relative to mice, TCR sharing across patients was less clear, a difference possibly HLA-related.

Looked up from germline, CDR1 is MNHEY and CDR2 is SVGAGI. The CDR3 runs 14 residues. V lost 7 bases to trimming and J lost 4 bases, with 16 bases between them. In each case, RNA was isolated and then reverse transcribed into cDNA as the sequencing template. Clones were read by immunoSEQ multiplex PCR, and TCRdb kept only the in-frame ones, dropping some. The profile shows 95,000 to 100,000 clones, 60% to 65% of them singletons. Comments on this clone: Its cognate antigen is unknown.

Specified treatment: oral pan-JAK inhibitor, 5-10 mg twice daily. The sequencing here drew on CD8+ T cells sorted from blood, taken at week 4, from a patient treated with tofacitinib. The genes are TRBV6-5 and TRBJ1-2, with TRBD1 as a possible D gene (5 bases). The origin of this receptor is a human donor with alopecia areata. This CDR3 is CASIPRGGVYGYTF. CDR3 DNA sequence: TGTGCCAGCATCCCCCGGGGCGGGGTCTATGGCTACACCTTC.